This T cell receptor (beta chain) was captured in a study of regulatory T cells in long-lasting Graves disease. This clonotype was recorded many times. The V gene's germline CDR1 is GTSNPN and CDR2 SVGIG (reference sequence). V dropped 0 bases and J dropped 4; count of bases not matched to a gene: 1. There are 13 residues in the CDR3. Time point defined: newly diagnosed GD, antithyroid drugs for less than 3 months. The TCR library used RNA extracted from PBMCs. For TCR beta, libraries came from iRepertoire HTBI primers and Arm-PCR of CDR3 regions. Authors' processing steps: Overall, samples carried roughly 60 TRBV and over 12 TRBJ segments. TCRdb analysed the multiplex PCR reads with MiXCR anew, one entry per CDR3 protein. The V and J calls were determined by TCRdb, not by the authors. Found here are about 560,000 distinct CDR3 sequences, around 15% of them singletons; the top ten hold around 12%. The data also belong to a second study, concerning T cells in Graves' hyperthyroidism and ophthalmopathy. From that second work: Primed by the HTBI set, a first-round RT-PCR was run on the TCR CDR3.

The receptor was isolated from a man aged 18 to 30 with Graves disease. Sequenced material: peripheral blood mononuclear cells (PBMCs), taken at new diagnosis, from a patient treated with antithyroid drugs. V gene TRBV30 combines with J gene TRBJ2-7; TRBD1 aligns across 9 bases. The CDR3 sequence: CAWSVQGAYEQYF. The CDR3 DNA reads as TGTGCCTGGAGTGTACAGGGGGCTTACGAGCAGTACTTC.